This entry concerns a single T cell receptor (beta chain). Its antigen is still unknown. Each TCR beta cDNA library carried unique molecular identifiers. TCRdb processed the PCR reads anew with MiXCR; each CDR3 protein has one entry. The sample lists roughly 540,000 distinct CDR3 sequences, about a third seen once, with around 6% in the top ten. These data come from a study of post-analysis software for immune sequencing data. Study results and limitations: When patients were compared with controls, 4 or 5 TRBV segments were more frequent, TRBV5-6, TRBV5-1 and TRBV20-1 among them.

The CDR3 has 14 amino acids. Trimming removed 5 bases from V and 0 bases from J, with 10 bases in between. CDR1 and CDR2 from the germline V gene are MNHEY and SVGAGI. The genes are TRBV6-5 and TRBJ1-2; tentatively, D is TRBD1 (6 bases). The receptor was isolated from a girl aged 2-17 years with multiple sclerosis. Sequences were obtained from blood. DNA of the CDR3: TGTGCCAGCAGTCGGGACACATCTAACTATGGCTACACCTTC. It encodes CASSRDTSNYGYTF.